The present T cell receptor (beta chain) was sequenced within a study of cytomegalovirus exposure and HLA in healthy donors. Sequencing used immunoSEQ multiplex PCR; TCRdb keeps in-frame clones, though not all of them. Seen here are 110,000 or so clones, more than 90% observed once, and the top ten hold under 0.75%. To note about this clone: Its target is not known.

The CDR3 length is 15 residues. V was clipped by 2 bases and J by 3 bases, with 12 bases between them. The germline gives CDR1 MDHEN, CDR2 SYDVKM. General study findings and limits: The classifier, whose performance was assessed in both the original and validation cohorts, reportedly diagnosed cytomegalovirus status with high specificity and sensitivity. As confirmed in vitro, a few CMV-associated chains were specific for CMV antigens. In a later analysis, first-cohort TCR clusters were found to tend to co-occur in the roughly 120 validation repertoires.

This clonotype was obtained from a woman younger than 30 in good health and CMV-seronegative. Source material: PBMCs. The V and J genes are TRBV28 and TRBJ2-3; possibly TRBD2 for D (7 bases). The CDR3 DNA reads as TGTGCCAGCAGTTTAAGGGGGGGCTCGACAGATACGCAGTATTTT. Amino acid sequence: CASSLRGGSTDTQYF. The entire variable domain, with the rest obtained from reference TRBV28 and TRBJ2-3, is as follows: DVKVTQSSRYLVKRTGEKVFLECVQDMDHENMFWYRQDPGLGLRLIYFSYDVKMKEKGDIPEGYSVSREKKERFSLILESASTNQTSMYLCASSLRGGSTDTQYFGPGTRLTVL.